This entry lists 29 T cell receptor beta chains sequenced from one sample in a study of control samples from healthy donors and cancer patients. This table comes from immunoSEQ multiplex PCR, and its TCRdb copy is limited to in-frame clones, with some not included. The sample lists 35,000 to 50,000 clones; about 90% were seen once. The sequenced material came from PBMCs. These receptors were obtained from a woman aged 60-70 years with lung cancer.

The chain is built from TRBV30 and TRBJ1-2; 9 bases map to TRBD1. V lost 6 bases and J lost 6; bases outside the gene matches: 11. The germline CDR1 and CDR2 sequences are GTSNPN and SVGIG (reference sequence). There are 14 residues in the CDR3. The CDR3 loop is CACFAGTGIDGYTF. CDR3 DNA: TGTGCCTGTTTCGCCGGGACAGGGATCGATGGCTACACCTTC.

This sequence joins TRBV30 and TRBJ1-2; D gene ambiguous. This CDR3 comprises 12 residues. Per the germline V gene, CDR1 is GTSNPN and CDR2 is SVGIG (reference sequence). V lost 0 bases, J lost 2 bases, and 4 bases lay in between. In nucleotides, the CDR3 is TGTGCCTGGAGTGTAACGAACTATGGCTACACCTTC. This codes for CAWSVTNYGYTF.

The chain's CDR3 is CASSQGGLYGYTF. CDR3 sequence (DNA): TGCGCCAGCAGCCAAGGGGGACTATATGGCTACACCTTC. The chain has TRBV4-3 and TRBJ1-2; the D gene is possibly TRBD1 (5 bases). With 1 base removed from V and 5 bases from J, the gap between germline ends came to 8 bases. Germline V gene sequence: CDR1 LGHNA, CDR2 YSLEER. The CDR3 length is 13 residues.

The V call is TRBV7-2, the J call TRBJ2-1, with 11 positions matching TRBD2. The trim removed 4 bases at V and 5 bases at J, leaving 4 bases unmatched. The CDR3 runs 15 residues. In germline, CDR1 is SGHTA, CDR2 FQGNSA. The DNA of the CDR3 is TGTGCCAGCAGCTCAACGGGACTAGCGGACAATGAGCAGTTCTTC. Its protein is CASSSTGLADNEQFF.

This clone was observed a handful of times. The gene calls are TRBV27 and TRBJ1-2; 10 bases are shared with TRBD1. Germline loops: CDR1 MNHEY, CDR2 SMNVEV (reference sequence). The CDR3 totals 15 residues. The junction had 9 bases not matched to a gene; V was cut back by 3 bases and J by 8 bases. The CDR3 DNA reads as TGTGCCAGCAGTTTTGCAGACAGGGGGCATGGCGGCTACACCTTC. This gives the protein CASSFADRGHGGYTF.

This clone appeared a few times. The chain couples TRBV2 to TRBJ2-7; TRBD2 is a possible D gene (5 bases). Germline CDR1 is SNHLY and CDR2 is FYNNEI. This CDR3 contains 14 residues. Trimming took off 7 bases at V and 0 bases at J, with 13 bases between the two ends. For the CDR3, the DNA is TGTGCCAGCACCCTGGGGAGACCCTCCTACGAGCAGTACTTC. It specifies CASTLGRPSYEQYF.

This clone came up once. The chain is built from TRBV7-2 and TRBJ1-1; D gene ambiguous. CDR1 and CDR2 from the germline V gene are SGHTA and FQGNSA. The CDR3 totals 13 residues. Trimming pared 1 base from V and 0 bases from J, leaving 3 bases between. The CDR3: CASSLEMNTEAFF. The CDR3 DNA reads as TGTGCCAGCAGCTTAGAGATGAACACTGAAGCTTTCTTT.

J is TRBJ1-2 and V is TRBV3-1 (or the pseudogene TRBV3-2); possibly TRBD1 for D (6 bases). The CDR3 has 13 residues. Germline CDR1 and CDR2: LGHDT and YNNKEL (reference sequence). V dropped 6 bases and J dropped 7 bases, with 15 bases sitting between them. This chain's CDR3 is CASRSQGTGGYTF. The CDR3 nucleotides are TGTGCCAGCAGATCACAGGGTACCGGTGGCTACACCTTC.

The chain has TRBV4-2 and TRBJ2-3, with TRBD2 matching over 7 bases. This CDR3 is 19 amino acids long. V was clipped by 0 bases and J by 0 bases; unmatched bases: 12. Germline V gene data show CDR1 as LGHNA and CDR2 as YNFKEQ. Here the CDR3 DNA reads TGTGCCAGCAGCCAAGATCTCCCCCACCTAGCGGTTAGCACAGATACGCAGTATTTT. Translation gives CASSQDLPHLAVSTDTQYF.

This clone was seen a single time. The chain has TRBV5-1 and TRBJ1-6; no clear D gene. CDR3 length equals 19 residues. The V gene lost 0 bases and the J gene lost 0 bases, with 16 bases spanning the gap. Germline V lookup: CDR1 SGHRS, CDR2 YFSETQ. The CDR3 protein is CASSLAGDNQSSYNSPLHF. Here the CDR3 DNA reads TGCGCCAGCAGCTTGGCGGGAGACAACCAGAGCTCCTATAATTCACCCCTCCACTTT.

The chain couples TRBV19 to TRBJ2-1; TRBD2 matches at 15 bases. This CDR3 spans 19 amino acids. Germline V gives CDR1 LNHDA, CDR2 SQIVND (reference sequence). Unmatched junction bases numbered 16, after V lost 5 bases and J lost 8 bases. The CDR3 DNA reads TGTGCCAGTAGTTCGCTTTACCGGACTAGCGGGAGGGAAAGTGATGAGCAGTTCTTC. It codes for CASSSLYRTSGRESDEQFF. The complete variable domain, with remaining parts taken from reference TRBV19 and TRBJ2-1, reads DGGITQSPKYLFRKEGQNVTLSCEQNLNHDAMYWYRQDPGQGLRLIYYSQIVNDFQKGDIAEGYSVSREKKESFPLTVTSAQKNPTAFYLCASSSLYRTSGRESDEQFFGPGTRLTVL.

The V and J genes are TRBV10-2 and TRBJ2-5; a possible D gene is TRBD2 (5 bases). The CDR3 runs 12 residues. Trimming left V 6 bases short and J 3 bases short, with 8 bases between. The germline V gene encodes CDR1 WSHSY and CDR2 SAAADI. The CDR3 DNA reads TGCGCCAGCAGGCTAGCAGAAGAGACCCAGTACTTC. It encodes CASRLAEETQYF.

This chain uses TRBV3-1 (or the pseudogene TRBV3-2) with TRBJ1-1; D perhaps matches TRBD1 (6 bases). The germline V and J ends were trimmed by 4 bases and 3 bases, with 12 bases remaining between them. The CDR3 runs 14 residues. Germline lookup yields CDR1 LGHDT and CDR2 YNNKEL (reference sequence). In nucleotides, the CDR3 is TGTGCCAGCAGCCTCAGGGGATTTTACACTGAAGCTTTCTTT. Translated, it gives CASSLRGFYTEAFF.

V is TRBV14 and J is TRBJ2-5; D might be TRBD1 (5 bases). V shed 3 bases and J shed 4 bases, with 12 bases lying between them. Per the germline V gene, CDR1 is SGHDN and CDR2 is FVKESK. This CDR3 contains 14 residues. The CDR3 DNA reads TGTGCCAGCAGCCAGGGGAACAGGAGAGAGACCCAGTACTTC. It yields the protein CASSQGNRRETQYF.

This rearrangement joins TRBV27 to TRBJ1-1; D unresolved. The CDR3 has 16 amino acids. Trimming stripped 6 bases from V and 4 bases from J, with 21 bases between. The V gene's germline CDR1 is MNHEY and CDR2 SMNVEV (reference sequence). The CDR3 DNA reads TGTGCCAGCAGAGCCGTATACGGGCAGGCGGGCACTGAAGCTTTCTTT. Its translation: CASRAVYGQAGTEAFF.

CDR3 residues: CASSPPYEQYF. CDR3 nucleotide sequence: TGTGCCAGCAGTCCCCCCTACGAGCAGTACTTC. The chain links TRBV27 to TRBJ2-7; D call uncertain. Trimming took 5 bases from V and 2 from J, leaving 4 bases between them. Germline assignment: CDR1 MNHEY and CDR2 SMNVEV (reference sequence). The CDR3 is made up of 11 amino acids.

The rearrangement links TRBV23-1 to TRBJ2-3; 11 nucleotides match TRBD2. TRBV23-1 falls under the ORF class, with uncertain function. V was clipped by 6 bases and J by 4 bases; unmatched bases: 6. The length of the CDR3 is 15 residues. This CDR3 reads CASRGETSGADTQYF. CDR3 coding DNA: TGCGCCAGCAGGGGGGAGACTAGCGGGGCAGATACGCAGTATTTT.

This chain joins TRBV3-1 (or the pseudogene TRBV3-2) and TRBJ2-1; tentatively, D is TRBD1 (6 bases). The germline V and J ends were trimmed by 0 bases and 4 bases, with 10 bases remaining between them. In germline, CDR1 is LGHDT, CDR2 YNNKEL (reference sequence). The CDR3 is 15 amino acids. The CDR3 reads CASSQELTGYNEQFF. CDR3 nucleotides: TGTGCCAGCAGCCAAGAATTGACAGGATACAATGAGCAGTTCTTC.

The CDR3 coding sequence is TGTGCCAGCTCACCGGCGGGACAGGGTCTAGGAAACACCATATATTTT. Translating it yields CASSPAGQGLGNTIYF. The chain employs TRBV18 and TRBJ1-3, with 9 nucleotides matching TRBD1. This CDR3 contains 16 residues. Losses at the gene ends were 3 bases for V and 4 bases for J; bases not matched to a gene: 7. Looked up from germline, CDR1 is KGHSH and CDR2 is LQKENI.

The CDR3 nucleotides read TGTGCCAGTACGCGGGAGCAGGGAGAGACCCAGTACTTC. Its translation is CASTREQGETQYF. This rearrangement joins TRBV19 to TRBJ2-5; 7 bases line up with TRBD2. Germline-derived CDR1 and CDR2 are LNHDA and SQIVND (reference sequence). The CDR3 length is 13 residues. With 7 bases clipped from V and 4 bases from J, the junction kept 6 bases outside the gene matches.

The CDR3 spells CASSTIAGTGVTQYF. In DNA, the CDR3 is TGTGCCAGCAGTACTATAGCGGGGACCGGCGTTACGCAGTATTTT. This sequence joins TRBV27 and TRBJ2-3; 8 bases align to TRBD2. V was clipped by 5 bases and J by 8 bases; unmatched bases: 12. CDR1 and CDR2 from the germline V gene are MNHEY and SMNVEV (reference sequence). This CDR3 comprises 15 residues.

The chain uses TRBV19 and TRBJ1-1, with TRBD1 as a possible D gene (6 bases). The V gene lost 7 bases and the J gene lost 0 bases, with 12 bases spanning the gap. Germline V gene data show CDR1 as LNHDA and CDR2 as SQIVND (reference sequence). CDR3 length: 14 residues. This CDR3 is CASKPGQVNTEAFF. The CDR3 bases are TGTGCCAGTAAGCCGGGACAAGTGAACACTGAAGCTTTCTTT.

This chain connects TRBV24-1 to TRBJ1-5, with D uncertain. From germline, CDR1 is KGHDR and CDR2 SFDVKD. V shed 3 bases and J shed 1 base, with 6 bases lying between them. The CDR3 contains 14 residues. The CDR3 spells CATSDMLSNQPQHF. In DNA form, the CDR3 reads TGTGCCACCAGTGATATGTTAAGCAATCAGCCCCAGCATTTT.

This sequence joins TRBV10-1 and TRBJ2-6; D unclear. The germline V gene has CDR1 WNHNN and CDR2 SYGVQD (reference sequence). Trimming took off 4 bases at V and 0 bases at J, with 16 bases between the two ends. This CDR3 contains 18 residues. The CDR3 DNA reads as TGCGCCAGCAGTGTGGGCACTTCCACATCCTCTGGGGCCAACGTCCTGACTTTC. It specifies CASSVGTSTSSGANVLTF.

The V gene is TRBV3-1 (or the pseudogene TRBV3-2), the J gene TRBJ1-1, with D unclear. The V gene's germline CDR1 is LGHDT and CDR2 YNNKEL (reference sequence). The CDR3 is 13 residues long. Between the trimmed V and J ends, which lost 4 bases and 7 bases, there was a span of 13 bases. The CDR3 sequence is CASSLLRDSEAFF. The CDR3 DNA sequence: TGTGCCAGCAGCCTATTAAGAGATAGTGAAGCTTTCTTT.

This clone was recorded only once. The V call is TRBV12-5, the J call TRBJ2-3; maybe TRBD1 (7 bases). The V and J ends lost 0 bases and 2 bases respectively, with 21 bases between them. The CDR3 is 19 amino acids. The germline V gene has CDR1 LGHNT and CDR2 FRNRAP. CDR3 loop: CASGLVLTAGGPNTDTQYF. In nucleotides, the CDR3 is TGTGCTAGTGGTTTGGTACTGACGGCAGGGGGGCCCAACACAGATACGCAGTATTTT.

This clone appeared a single time. The chain's CDR3 is CASSSDSTDYEQYF. Written as DNA, the CDR3 is TGTGCCAGCAGCTCGGACTCAACCGACTACGAGCAGTACTTC. The rearrangement joins TRBV5-4 to TRBJ2-7; the D gene is possibly TRBD2 (5 bases). The CDR3 extends over 14 amino acids. Germline assignment: CDR1 SGHNT and CDR2 YYREEE (reference sequence). V lost 3 bases to trimming and J lost 3 bases, with 13 bases between them.

This rearrangement joins TRBV24-1 to TRBJ2-1; TRBD2 matches at 7 bases. This CDR3 comprises 13 residues. V lost 9 bases, J lost 12 bases, and 13 bases stayed unmatched. In germline, CDR1 is KGHDR, CDR2 SFDVKD. In DNA form, the CDR3 reads TGTGCCACCCAGAGCGGGATTGGGGGGTGGCAGTTCTTC. It encodes CATQSGIGGWQFF.

A word on this clone: Other DNA sequences in the same sample also yield this CDR3. The chain links TRBV7-9 to TRBJ1-2; maybe TRBD1 (6 bases). The CDR3 contains 13 residues. Trimming removed 3 bases from V and 2 bases from J, with 7 bases in between. Germline V gives CDR1 SEHNR, CDR2 FQNEAQ (reference sequence). The CDR3 region has the DNA TGTGCCAGCAGCTTTGGACAGAACTATGGCTACACCTTC. This codes for CASSFGQNYGYTF.